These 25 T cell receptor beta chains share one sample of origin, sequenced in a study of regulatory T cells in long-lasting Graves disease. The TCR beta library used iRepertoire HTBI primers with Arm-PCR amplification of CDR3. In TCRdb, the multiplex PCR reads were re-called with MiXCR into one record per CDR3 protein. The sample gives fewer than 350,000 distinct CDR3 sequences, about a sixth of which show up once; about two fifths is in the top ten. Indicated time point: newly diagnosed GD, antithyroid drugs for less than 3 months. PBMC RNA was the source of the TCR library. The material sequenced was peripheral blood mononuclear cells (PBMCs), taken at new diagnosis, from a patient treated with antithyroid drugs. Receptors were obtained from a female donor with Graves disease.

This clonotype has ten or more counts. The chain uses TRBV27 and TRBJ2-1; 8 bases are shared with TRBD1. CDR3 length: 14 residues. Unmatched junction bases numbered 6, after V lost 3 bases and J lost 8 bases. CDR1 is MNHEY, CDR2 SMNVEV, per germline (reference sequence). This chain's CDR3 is CASSLSDRAYEQFF. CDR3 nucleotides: TGTGCCAGCAGTTTGTCGGACAGGGCTTATGAGCAGTTCTTC.

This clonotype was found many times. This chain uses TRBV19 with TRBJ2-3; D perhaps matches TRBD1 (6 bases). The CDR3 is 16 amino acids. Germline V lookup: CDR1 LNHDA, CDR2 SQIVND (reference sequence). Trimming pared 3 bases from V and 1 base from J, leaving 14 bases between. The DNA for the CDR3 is TGTGCCAGTAGTATTCAACAGGGTATAGGCACAGATACGCAGTATTTT. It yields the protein CASSIQQGIGTDTQYF.

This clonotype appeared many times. The CDR3 coding sequence is TGCAGTGCAACAACCGGGACAGGCGGGACAGATACGCAGTATTTT. This encodes CSATTGTGGTDTQYF. This sequence joins TRBV20-1 and TRBJ2-3, with 8 bases lining up with TRBD1. Germline trimming cut 6 bases from V and 3 bases from J; bases unmatched to any gene: 11. The length of the CDR3 is 15 residues. The V gene's germline CDR1 is DFQATT and CDR2 SNEGSKA (reference sequence).

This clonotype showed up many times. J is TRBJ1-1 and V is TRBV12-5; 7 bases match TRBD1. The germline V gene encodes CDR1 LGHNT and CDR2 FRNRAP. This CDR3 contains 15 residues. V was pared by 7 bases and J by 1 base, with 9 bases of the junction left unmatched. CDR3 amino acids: CASDHPGTANTEAFF. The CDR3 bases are TGTGCTAGTGATCACCCCGGGACAGCGAACACTGAAGCTTTCTTT.

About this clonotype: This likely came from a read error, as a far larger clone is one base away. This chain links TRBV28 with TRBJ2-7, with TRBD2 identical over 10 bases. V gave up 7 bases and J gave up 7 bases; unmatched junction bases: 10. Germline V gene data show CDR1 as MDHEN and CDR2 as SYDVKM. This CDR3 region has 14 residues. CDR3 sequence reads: CASNKAGGPYEQYF. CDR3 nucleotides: TGTGCCAGCAATAAAGCGGGAGGGCCATATGAGCAGTACTTC.

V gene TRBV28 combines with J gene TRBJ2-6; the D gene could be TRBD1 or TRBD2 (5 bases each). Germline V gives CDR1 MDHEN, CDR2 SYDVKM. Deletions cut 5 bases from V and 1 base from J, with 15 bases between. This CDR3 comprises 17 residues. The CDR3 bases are TGTGCCAGCAGTCTAGGACGCTGGGGGTCTGGGGCCAACGTCCTGACTTTC. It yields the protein CASSLGRWGSGANVLTF.

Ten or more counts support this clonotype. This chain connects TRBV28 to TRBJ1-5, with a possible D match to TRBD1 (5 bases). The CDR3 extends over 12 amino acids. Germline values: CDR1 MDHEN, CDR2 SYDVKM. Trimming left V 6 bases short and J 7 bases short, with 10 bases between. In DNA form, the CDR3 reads TGTGCCAGCAGGCAGGGAGGCCAGCCCCAGCATTTT. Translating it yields CASRQGGQPQHF.

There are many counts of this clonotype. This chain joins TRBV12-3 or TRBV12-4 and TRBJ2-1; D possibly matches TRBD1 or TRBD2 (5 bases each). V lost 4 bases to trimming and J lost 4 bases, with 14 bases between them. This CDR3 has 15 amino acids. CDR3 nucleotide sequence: TGTGCCAGCAGTTCGGGGCGGCTTGCTTACAATGAGCAGTTCTTC. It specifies CASSSGRLAYNEQFF.

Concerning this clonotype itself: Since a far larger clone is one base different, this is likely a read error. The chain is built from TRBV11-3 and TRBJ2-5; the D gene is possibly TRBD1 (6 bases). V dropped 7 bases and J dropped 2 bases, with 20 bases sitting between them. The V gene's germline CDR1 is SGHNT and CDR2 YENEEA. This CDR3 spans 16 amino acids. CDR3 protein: CASNHHLGGSQETQYF. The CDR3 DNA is TGTGCCAGCAACCATCACCTAGGGGGAAGTCAAGAGACCCAGTACTTC.

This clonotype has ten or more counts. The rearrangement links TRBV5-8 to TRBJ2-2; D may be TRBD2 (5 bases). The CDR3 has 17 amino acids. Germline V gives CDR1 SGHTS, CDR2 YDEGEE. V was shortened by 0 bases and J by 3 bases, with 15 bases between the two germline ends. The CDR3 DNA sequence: TGTGCCAGCAGCTTGGGAGGGAGCTTCGCCTACACCGGGGAGCTGTTTTTT. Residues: CASSLGGSFAYTGELFF.

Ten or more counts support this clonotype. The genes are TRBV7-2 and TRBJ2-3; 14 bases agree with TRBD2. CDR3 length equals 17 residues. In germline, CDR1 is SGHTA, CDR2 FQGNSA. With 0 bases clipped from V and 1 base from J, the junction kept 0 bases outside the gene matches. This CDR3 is CASSLATSGGGTDTQYF. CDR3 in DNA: TGTGCCAGCAGCTTAGCGACTAGCGGGGGGGGCACAGATACGCAGTATTTT.

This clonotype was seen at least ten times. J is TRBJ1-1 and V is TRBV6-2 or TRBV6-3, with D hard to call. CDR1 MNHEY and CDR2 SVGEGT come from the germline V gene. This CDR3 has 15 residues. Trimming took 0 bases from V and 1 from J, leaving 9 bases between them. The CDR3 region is CASSYSGGRNTEAFF. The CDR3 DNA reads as TGTGCCAGCAGTTACTCGGGAGGGAGGAACACTGAAGCTTTCTTT.

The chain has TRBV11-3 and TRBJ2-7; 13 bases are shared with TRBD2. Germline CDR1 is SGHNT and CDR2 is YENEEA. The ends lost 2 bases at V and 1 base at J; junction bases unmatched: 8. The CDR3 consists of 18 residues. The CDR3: CASSLILAGGLASYEQYF. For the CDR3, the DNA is TGTGCCAGCAGCTTAATACTAGCGGGAGGGCTTGCGTCCTACGAGCAGTACTTC.

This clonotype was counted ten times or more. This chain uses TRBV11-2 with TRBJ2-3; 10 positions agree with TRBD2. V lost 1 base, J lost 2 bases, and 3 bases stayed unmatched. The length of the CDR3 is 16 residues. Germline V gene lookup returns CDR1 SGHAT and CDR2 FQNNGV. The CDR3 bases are TGTGCCAGCAGCTTAGTGACTAGCGGGCACACAGATACGCAGTATTTT. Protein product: CASSLVTSGHTDTQYF.

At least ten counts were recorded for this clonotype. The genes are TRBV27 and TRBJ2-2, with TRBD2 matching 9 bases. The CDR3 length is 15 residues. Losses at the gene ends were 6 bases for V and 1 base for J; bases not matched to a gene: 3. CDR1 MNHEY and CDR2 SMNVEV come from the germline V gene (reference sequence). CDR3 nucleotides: TGTGCCAGCAGGAGAGCGGGAGGGAACACCGGGGAGCTGTTTTTT. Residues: CASRRAGGNTGELFF.

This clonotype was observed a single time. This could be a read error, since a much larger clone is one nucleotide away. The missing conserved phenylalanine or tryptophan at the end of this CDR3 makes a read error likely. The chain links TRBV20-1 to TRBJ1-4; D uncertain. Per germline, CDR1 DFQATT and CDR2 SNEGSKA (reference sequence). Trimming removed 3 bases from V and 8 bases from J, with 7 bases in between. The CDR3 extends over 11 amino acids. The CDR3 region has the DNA TGCAGTGCTAGTTTGACCGAAAAACTGTTTTCT. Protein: CSASLTEKLFS.

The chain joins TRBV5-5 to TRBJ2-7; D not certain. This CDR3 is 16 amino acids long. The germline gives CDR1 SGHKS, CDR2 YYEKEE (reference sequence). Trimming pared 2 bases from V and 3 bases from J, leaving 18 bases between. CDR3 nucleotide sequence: TGTGCCAGCAGCTTCCAGGCGATCTTACCTATCTACGAGCAGTACTTC. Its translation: CASSFQAILPIYEQYF.

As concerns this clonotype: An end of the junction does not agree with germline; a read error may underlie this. The CDR3 here is CATSGLNQGLSGNTIYF. CDR3 nucleotide sequence: TGTGCCACCAGTGGTTTGAATCAGGGACTCTCTGGAAACACCATATATTTT. The rearrangement joins TRBV24-1 to TRBJ1-3, with D maybe TRBD1 (5 bases). Germline V CDR1 and CDR2: KGHDR, SFDVKD. The CDR3 contains 17 residues.

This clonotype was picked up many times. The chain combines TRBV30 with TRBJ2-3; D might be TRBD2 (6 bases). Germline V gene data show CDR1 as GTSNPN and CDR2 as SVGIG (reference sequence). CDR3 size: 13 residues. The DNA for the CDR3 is TGTGCTCTAGGACTAATGAAAACAGATACGCAGTATTTT. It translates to CALGLMKTDTQYF.

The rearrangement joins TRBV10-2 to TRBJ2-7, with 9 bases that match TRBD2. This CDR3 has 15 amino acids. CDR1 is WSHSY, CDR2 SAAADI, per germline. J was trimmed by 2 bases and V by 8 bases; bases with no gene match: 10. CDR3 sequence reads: CASLLGTSRAYEQYF. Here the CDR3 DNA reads TGCGCCAGCCTACTGGGGACTAGCAGGGCCTACGAGCAGTACTTC.

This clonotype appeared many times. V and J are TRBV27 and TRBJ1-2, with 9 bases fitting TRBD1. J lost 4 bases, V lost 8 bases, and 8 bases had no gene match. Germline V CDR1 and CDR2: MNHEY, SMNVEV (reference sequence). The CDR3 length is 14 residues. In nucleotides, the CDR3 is TGTGCCAGCGGCCCGGGACAGGGTGTCTATGGCTACACCTTC. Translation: CASGPGQGVYGYTF.

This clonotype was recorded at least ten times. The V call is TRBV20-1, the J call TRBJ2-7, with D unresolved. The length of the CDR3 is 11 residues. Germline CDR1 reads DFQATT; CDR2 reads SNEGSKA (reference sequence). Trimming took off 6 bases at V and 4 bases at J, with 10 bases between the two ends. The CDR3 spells CSAVLNYEQYF. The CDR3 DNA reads TGCAGTGCCGTACTAAATTACGAGCAGTACTTC.

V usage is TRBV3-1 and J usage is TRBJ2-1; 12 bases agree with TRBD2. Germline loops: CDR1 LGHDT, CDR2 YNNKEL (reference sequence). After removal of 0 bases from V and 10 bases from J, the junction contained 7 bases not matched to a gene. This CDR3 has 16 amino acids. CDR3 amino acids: CASSQDSGLAGREQFF. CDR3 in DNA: TGTGCCAGCAGCCAAGATTCAGGACTAGCGGGAAGGGAGCAGTTCTTC.

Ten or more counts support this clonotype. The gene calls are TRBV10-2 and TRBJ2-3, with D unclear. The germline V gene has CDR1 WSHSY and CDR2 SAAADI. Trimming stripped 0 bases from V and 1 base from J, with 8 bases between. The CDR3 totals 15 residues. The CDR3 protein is CASSESRSGTDTQYF. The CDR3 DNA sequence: TGCGCCAGCAGTGAGTCCCGGTCCGGCACAGATACGCAGTATTTT.

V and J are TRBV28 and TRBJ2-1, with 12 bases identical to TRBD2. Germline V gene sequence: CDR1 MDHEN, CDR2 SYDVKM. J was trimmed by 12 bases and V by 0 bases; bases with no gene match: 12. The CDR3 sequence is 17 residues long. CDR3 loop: CASSLWSSGRAMLGQFF. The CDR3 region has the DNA TGTGCCAGCAGTTTATGGTCTAGCGGGAGGGCCATGCTTGGGCAGTTCTTC.